A single sample gave rise to the 18 T cell receptor beta chains below, sequenced in a study of T cells in Graves' hyperthyroidism and ophthalmopathy. TCR beta CDR3 regions were amplified from RNA. The TCR CDR3 first-round RT-PCR relied on the HTBI primer set. TCRdb itself ran the multiplex PCR reads through MiXCR, one entry per CDR3 protein. The repertoire holds under 500,000 distinct CDR3 sequences, over 12% seen once, with around 27% in the top ten. The sequenced material came from blood. These receptors all come from a man aged 50 to 60 with Graves' ophthalmopathy.

This clonotype was recorded many times. The J gene is TRBJ2-5, the V gene TRBV20-1; D gene ambiguous. Between the trimmed V and J ends, which lost 5 bases and 5 bases, there was a span of 18 bases. From germline, CDR1 is DFQATT and CDR2 SNEGSKA (reference sequence). The CDR3 has 14 amino acids. This CDR3 is CSAEDTYWGETQYF. Written as DNA, the CDR3 is TGCAGTGCTGAAGACACATACTGGGGTGAGACCCAGTACTTC.

This chain links TRBV5-1 with TRBJ2-3; 7 nucleotides line up with TRBD2. J was trimmed by 4 bases and V by 4 bases; bases with no gene match: 12. Germline assignment: CDR1 SGHRS and CDR2 YFSETQ. The CDR3 contains 16 residues. In DNA, the CDR3 is TGCGCCAGCAGCACAATAGGAGGGAGGGCAGCAGATACGCAGTATTTT. It is translated as CASSTIGGRAADTQYF.

This clonotype has ten or more counts. V and J are TRBV2 and TRBJ2-1, with D perhaps given as TRBD1 or TRBD2 (5 bases each). This CDR3 is 15 amino acids long. CDR1 and CDR2 from the germline V gene are SNHLY and FYNNEI. V was cut by 7 bases and J by 6 bases, with 19 bases left in between. CDR3 protein: CASTVSEGEFNEQFF. CDR3 DNA: TGTGCCAGCACTGTATCCGAAGGGGAGTTCAATGAGCAGTTCTTC.

In this sample, this clonotype turned up a few times. CDR3 sequence: CASSQDRGSSIQYF. CDR3 coding DNA: TGTGCCAGCAGCCAAGACAGGGGTTCGAGCATTCAGTACTTC. V and J are TRBV14 and TRBJ2-4, with a tentative D call TRBD1 (6 bases). This CDR3 comprises 14 residues. Germline CDR1 reads SGHDN; CDR2 reads FVKESK. The germline V and J ends were trimmed by 0 bases and 9 bases, with 12 bases remaining between them.

V and J are TRBV5-1 and TRBJ2-2; D is possibly TRBD1 or TRBD2 (5 bases each). Germline V gene data show CDR1 as SGHRS and CDR2 as YFSETQ. This CDR3 comprises 14 residues. V was shortened by 4 bases and J by 9 bases, with 16 bases between the two germline ends. The CDR3 DNA follows: TGCGCCAGCAGCCCCCGGGACGGGGTCCGGGAGCTGTTTTTT. Its translation: CASSPRDGVRELFF.

To note about this clonotype: At one of its ends the junction is not consistent with the germline gene, which may arise from a read error. The chain joins TRBV20-1 to TRBJ1-5, with D unresolved. This CDR3 is built from 13 residues. Germline V gene data show CDR1 as DFQATT and CDR2 as SNEGSKA (reference sequence). CDR3 protein: CSASLGSNQPKHF. CDR3 bases: TGCAGTGCTTCCTTGGGGAGCAATCAGCCCAAGCATTTT.

This clonotype showed up many times. CDR3 sequence (DNA): TGCAGTGCTAGCCGAAAGGGTGGGAGCAATCAGCCCCAGCATTTT. Translated: CSASRKGGSNQPQHF. This rearrangement joins TRBV20-1 to TRBJ1-5; D uncertain. The germline gives CDR1 DFQATT, CDR2 SNEGSKA (reference sequence). Trimming took off 3 bases at V and 1 base at J, with 13 bases between the two ends. There are 15 residues in the CDR3.

This chain links TRBV19 with TRBJ1-4; D is perhaps TRBD1 (5 bases). The CDR3 length is 16 residues. CDR1 is LNHDA, CDR2 SQIVND, per germline (reference sequence). Trimming pared 3 bases from V and 7 bases from J, leaving 18 bases between. In DNA, the CDR3 is TGTGCCAGTAGTATTGGGGGAGTTGGGTCGGGTGAAAAACTGTTTTTT. Its protein product is CASSIGGVGSGEKLFF.

This clonotype was seen at least ten times. The rearrangement uses TRBV18 and TRBJ2-1; D is ambiguous. Germline V gives CDR1 KGHSH, CDR2 LQKENI. The CDR3 covers 12 residues. Trimming pared 3 bases from V and 6 bases from J, leaving 6 bases between. The CDR3 here is CASSPQRNEQFF. In DNA form, the CDR3 reads TGTGCCAGCTCACCTCAGCGCAATGAGCAGTTCTTC.

The chain combines TRBV6-1 with TRBJ1-2; D may be TRBD1 (6 bases). Germline V gene lookup returns CDR1 MNHNS and CDR2 SASEGT. This CDR3 is built from 12 residues. V was trimmed by 5 bases and J by 7 bases, leaving 11 bases between them. DNA for the CDR3: TGTGCCAGCAGTTTGGGGGCGGGTGGCTACACCTTC. It translates to CASSLGAGGYTF.

At least ten counts were recorded for this clonotype. In nucleotides, the CDR3 is TGTGCCAGCGGGACTAGCGCCACAGATACGCAGTATTTT. Protein sequence: CASGTSATDTQYF. The rearrangement links TRBV12-3 or TRBV12-4 to TRBJ2-3, with 10 bases identical to TRBD2. CDR3 size: 13 residues. The V segment lost 8 bases and the J segment 2 bases; nucleotides outside the gene matches: 1.

The chain joins TRBV29-1 to TRBJ2-2, with D perhaps matching TRBD1 (5 bases). The ends were cut back, 3 bases at V and 1 base at J, with 12 bases in the middle. Germline V lookup: CDR1 SQVTM, CDR2 ANQGSEA. This CDR3 has 15 residues. CDR3 nucleotide sequence: TGCAGCGTTGACCGTAACACAGGGAACACCGGGGAGCTGTTTTTT. It specifies CSVDRNTGNTGELFF.

With regard to this clonotype: A much larger clone sits a single nucleotide away, making a read error possible. This chain uses TRBV9 with TRBJ2-7; the match to TRBD1 covers 9 bases. Per germline, CDR1 SGDLS and CDR2 YYNGEE. This CDR3 contains 14 residues. The CDR3, as DNA: TGTACCAGCAGCGTGGGACAGGGATCCTACGAGCAGTACTTC. It codes for CTSSVGQGSYEQYF.

Only a few counts were recorded for this clonotype. This chain joins TRBV6-1 and TRBJ1-4; a possible D gene is TRBD1 (6 bases). CDR1 is MNHNS and CDR2 is SASEGT in the germline V gene. The length of the CDR3 is 15 residues. V was shortened by 7 bases and J by 5 bases, with 17 bases between the two germline ends. The CDR3 sequence: CASKEGGQGNEKLFF. The CDR3 nucleotides are TGTGCCAGCAAGGAGGGGGGTCAGGGGAATGAAAAACTGTTTTTT.

This clonotype was seen ten or more times. This sequence joins TRBV27 and TRBJ2-1, with TRBD2 identical over 7 bases. The germline V gene has CDR1 MNHEY and CDR2 SMNVEV (reference sequence). This CDR3 region has 16 residues. After removal of 7 bases from V and 8 bases from J, the junction contained 17 bases not matched to a gene. The CDR3 nucleotides are TGTGCCAGCACCCCCTACCCGGGAGGTACGTTTGATGAGCAGTTCTTC. It is translated as CASTPYPGGTFDEQFF.

This chain connects TRBV18 to TRBJ2-5, with TRBD2 matching 10 bases. CDR1 and CDR2 (germline): KGHSH, LQKENI. The CDR3 runs 16 residues. The J segment lost 5 bases and the V segment lost 2 bases, leaving 8 bases of the junction unmatched. The DNA for the CDR3 is TGTGCCAGCTCACCAAATCCCCCTAGCGGGAGCGAGACCCAGTACTTC. The encoded protein is CASSPNPPSGSETQYF.

This clonotype was recorded a few times. The chain carries TRBV24-1 and TRBJ1-5; D is unresolved. From germline, CDR1 is KGHDR and CDR2 SFDVKD. V shed 1 base and J shed 5 bases, with 5 bases lying between them. This CDR3 region has 13 residues. CDR3: CATSDFRDQPQHF. The CDR3 nucleotides are TGTGCCACCAGTGATTTCCGGGATCAGCCCCAGCATTTT.

This clonotype has a count of ten or more. The chain employs TRBV28 and TRBJ2-7, with D tentatively TRBD1 or TRBD2 (5 bases each). The V gene's germline CDR1 is MDHEN and CDR2 SYDVKM. The CDR3 sequence is 15 residues long. With 6 bases removed from V and 2 bases from J, the gap between germline ends came to 17 bases. The DNA of the CDR3 is TGTGCCAGCAGCAAGACCCGGGACCCAACCTACGAGCAGTACTTC. This translates into CASSKTRDPTYEQYF.